This TCR beta chain was identified during a study of technical replicates of blood from a few donors. TCRdb's table, derived via immunoSEQ multiplex PCR, lists solely in-frame clones and lacks some. In the table there are 50,000 to 70,000 clones, approximately 86% of which are singletons. The receptor was derived from a human donor in good health. Some clones in this sample may be carry-over from other donors' samples. Sequenced material: PBMCs.

The CDR3: CASRADRTNTGELFF. CDR3 DNA: TGTGCCAGCAGAGCGGACAGAACGAACACCGGGGAGCTGTTTTTT. The V and J genes are TRBV25-1 and TRBJ2-2; a possible D gene is TRBD1 (6 bases). CDR3 size: 15 residues. The V end lost 6 bases, the J end lost 0 bases, and 11 bases lay between the germline ends. Germline CDR1 reads MGHDK; CDR2 reads SYGVNS.